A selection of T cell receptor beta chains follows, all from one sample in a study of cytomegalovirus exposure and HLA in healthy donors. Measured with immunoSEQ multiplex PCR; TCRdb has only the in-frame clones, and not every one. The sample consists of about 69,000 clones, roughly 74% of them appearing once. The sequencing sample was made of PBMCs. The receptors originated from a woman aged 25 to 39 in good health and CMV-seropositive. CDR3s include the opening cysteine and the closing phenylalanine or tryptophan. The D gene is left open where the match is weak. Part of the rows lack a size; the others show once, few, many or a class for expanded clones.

DNA: TGTGCCAGCAGTTACCCTGGCACAGATACGCAGTATTTT; CDR3: CASSYPGTDTQYF; V: TRBV6-5; J: TRBJ2-3; size: NA; D: NA
DNA: TGTGCCAGCAGCTTAGGGACTAGAGGCAATGAGCAGTTCTTC; CDR3: CASSLGTRGNEQFF; V: TRBV11-2; J: TRBJ2-1; size: NA; D: TRBD2
DNA: TGTGCCAGCAGTGTGGGTTCCGTGACAGAAGCTTTCTTT; CDR3: CASSVGSVTEAFF; V: TRBV2; J: TRBJ1-1; size: once; D: NA
DNA: TGCGCCAGCAGTCCGGGGGGCACAGATACGCAGTATTTT; CDR3: CASSPGGTDTQYF; V: TRBV10-1; J: TRBJ2-3; size: NA; D: NA
DNA: TGTGCCAGTAGGGGACAGACCTATGGCTACACCTTC; CDR3: CASRGQTYGYTF; V: TRBV19; J: TRBJ1-2; size: NA; D: TRBD1
DNA: TGCGCCAGCAGCCAACATCCGACAGGGGTCCGGACCGGGGAGCTGTTTTTT; CDR3: CASSQHPTGVRTGELFF; V: TRBV4-1; J: TRBJ2-2; size: NA; D: TRBD1
DNA: TGCAGCGTTGCGGGAGGACAGGGGGGCCATTCTTATGGCTACACCTTC; CDR3: CSVAGGQGGHSYGYTF; V: TRBV29-1; J: TRBJ1-2; size: NA; D: TRBD1
DNA: TGTGCCAGCAGCCCGCCGGGGGTATACTCCTACGAGCAGTACTTC; CDR3: CASSPPGVYSYEQYF; V: TRBV6-5; J: TRBJ2-7; size: NA; D: NA
DNA: TGTGCCAGCAGCTCAACAGGATACTATGGCTACACCTTC; CDR3: CASSSTGYYGYTF; V: TRBV28; J: TRBJ1-2; size: NA; D: NA
DNA: TGTGCCAGCAGCGTTGAAGCGGGGCCAGAGACCCAGTACTTC; CDR3: CASSVEAGPETQYF; V: TRBV9; J: TRBJ2-5; size: NA; D: TRBD2
DNA: TGCGCCAGCAGCCCTTTTACACAGGGACAAGAGACCCAGTACTTC; CDR3: CASSPFTQGQETQYF; V: TRBV4-1; J: TRBJ2-5; size: NA; D: NA
DNA: TGCGCCAGCAGCTTGACAACGAACACTGAAGCTTTCTTT; CDR3: CASSLTTNTEAFF; V: TRBV5-1; J: TRBJ1-1; size: NA; D: NA
DNA: TGTGCCACCAGCAGAGAACAGGGATCCTATAATTCACCCCTCCACTTT; CDR3: CATSREQGSYNSPLHF; V: TRBV15; J: TRBJ1-6; size: NA; D: NA
DNA: TGTGCCAGCTCGCCTCAGATAAACACTGAAGCTTTCTTT; CDR3: CASSPQINTEAFF; V: TRBV18; J: TRBJ1-1; size: NA; D: NA
DNA: TGTGCCAGCAGGAAGGAGTCGGAAGCTTTCTTT; CDR3: CASRKESEAFF; V: TRBV6-1; J: TRBJ1-1; size: NA; D: NA
DNA: TGCAGCGTTGAAGAGGCCAGCGGACGGTCCTACGAGCAGTACTTC; CDR3: CSVEEASGRSYEQYF; V: TRBV29-1; J: TRBJ2-7; size: NA; D: NA
DNA: TGTGCCTGGAACCCGGGGTGGACTGAAGCTTTCTTT; CDR3: CAWNPGWTEAFF; V: TRBV30; J: TRBJ1-1; size: NA; D: NA
DNA: TGTGCCAGCAGTCGAGAGACCCAGTACTTC; CDR3: CASSRETQYF; V: TRBV6-6; J: TRBJ2-5; size: NA; D: NA
DNA: TGCGCCAGCAGCCTCCTTTGGCGGGAGAATTACGAGCAGTACTTC; CDR3: CASSLLWRENYEQYF; V: TRBV4-1; J: TRBJ2-7; size: NA; D: TRBD2
DNA: TGCGCCAGCAGCTGGACAGGTCGCGAAGGGACCCAGTACTTC; CDR3: CASSWTGREGTQYF; V: TRBV5-1; J: TRBJ2-5; size: NA; D: TRBD1